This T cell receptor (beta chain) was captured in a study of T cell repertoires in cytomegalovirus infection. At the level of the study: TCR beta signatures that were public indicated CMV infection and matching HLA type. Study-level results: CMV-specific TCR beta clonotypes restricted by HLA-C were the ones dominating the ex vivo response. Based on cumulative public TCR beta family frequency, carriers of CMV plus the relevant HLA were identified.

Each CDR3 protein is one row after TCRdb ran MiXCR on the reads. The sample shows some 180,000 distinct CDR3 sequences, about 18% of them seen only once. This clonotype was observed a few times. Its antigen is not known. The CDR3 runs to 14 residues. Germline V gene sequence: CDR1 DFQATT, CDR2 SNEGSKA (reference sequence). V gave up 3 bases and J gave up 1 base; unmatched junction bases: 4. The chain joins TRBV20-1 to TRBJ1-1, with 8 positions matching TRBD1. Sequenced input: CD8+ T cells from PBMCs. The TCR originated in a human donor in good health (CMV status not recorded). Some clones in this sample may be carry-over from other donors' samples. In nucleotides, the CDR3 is TGCAGTGCTAGGGACAGGGTGGCGAACACTGAAGCTTTCTTT. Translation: CSARDRVANTEAFF.